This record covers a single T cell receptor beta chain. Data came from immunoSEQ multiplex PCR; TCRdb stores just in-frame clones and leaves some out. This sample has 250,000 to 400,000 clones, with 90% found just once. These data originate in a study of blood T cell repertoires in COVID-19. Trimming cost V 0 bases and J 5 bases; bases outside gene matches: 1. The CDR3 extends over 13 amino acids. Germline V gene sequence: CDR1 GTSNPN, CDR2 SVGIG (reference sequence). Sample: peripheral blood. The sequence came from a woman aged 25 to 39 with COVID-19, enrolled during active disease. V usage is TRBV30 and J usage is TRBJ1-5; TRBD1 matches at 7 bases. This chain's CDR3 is CAWSVTGDQPQHF. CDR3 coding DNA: TGTGCCTGGAGTGTAACAGGGGATCAGCCCCAGCATTTT.